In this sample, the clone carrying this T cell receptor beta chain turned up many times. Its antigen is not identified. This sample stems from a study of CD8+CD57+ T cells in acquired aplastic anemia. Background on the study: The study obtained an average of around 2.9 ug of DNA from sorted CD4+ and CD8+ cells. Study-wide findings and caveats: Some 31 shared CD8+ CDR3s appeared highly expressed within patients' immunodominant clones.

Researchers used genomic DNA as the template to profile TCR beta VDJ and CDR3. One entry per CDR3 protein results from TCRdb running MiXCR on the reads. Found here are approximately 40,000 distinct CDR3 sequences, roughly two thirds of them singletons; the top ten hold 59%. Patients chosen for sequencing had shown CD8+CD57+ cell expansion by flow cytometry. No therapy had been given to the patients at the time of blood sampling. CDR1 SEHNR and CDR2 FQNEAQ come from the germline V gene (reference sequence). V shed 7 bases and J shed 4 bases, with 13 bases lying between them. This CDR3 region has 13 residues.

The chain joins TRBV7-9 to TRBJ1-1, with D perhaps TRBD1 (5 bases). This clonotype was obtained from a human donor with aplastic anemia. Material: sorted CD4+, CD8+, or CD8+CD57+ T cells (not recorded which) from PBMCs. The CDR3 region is CASNSAGGTEAFF. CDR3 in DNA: TGTGCCAGCAACTCAGCCGGGGGCACTGAAGCTTTCTTT.